This TCR beta chain was recorded in a study of sequential checkpoint blockade in melanoma (dated by TCRdb to about 2019). Context from the whole study: In a 1:1 randomization, patients received either first-line nivolumab then ipilimumab (arm A) or ipilimumab then nivolumab (arm B). Maintenance nivolumab came after each of the two trial sequences. The study at large found these results: Validation of the response-prediction model combining TCR metrics and mutation burden is needed in larger, independent patient cohorts.

The immunoSEQ Assay was used to immunosequence TCRbeta CDR3 regions from genomic DNA. Prior to high-throughput sequencing, genomic DNA was amplified by bias-controlled multiplex PCR. Per the source publication's procedure: To quantify the absolute abundance of each unique TCRbeta CDR3 region, the sequences were collapsed and filtered. Clonality was defined as 1 minus Pielou's evenness and was calculated using productive rearrangements only. A previously published method was used to identify clones whose frequencies were significantly greater in on-treatment samples than in baseline samples. TCRdb stores this immuneACCESS table with in-frame sequences only. Part of the clones is absent; in the studies checked, under half of the shortfall reflects unresolved V genes, and no reason is known for the rest. The V and J calls and the clone size are those of that table, but D and trimming were determined from the DNA. The sample table shows roughly 28,000 clones, and roughly 80% are seen once. Clones ranked in the top ten supply 13% of the sample.

V loses 5 bases of germline sequence and J loses 11 bases, and the interval between the two ends is 12 bases. CDR1 and CDR2, looked up from the germline V gene, are MNHEY and SVGAGI. The CDR3, from cysteine to phenylalanine, totals 11 residues. Just CDR3 DNA is preserved here, 33 bases in frame from base 1. Worth noting for this clone: Its antigen is still unknown. There are no base qualities to consult, and no much larger clone falls within one base.

The treatment or condition tag for this specimen amounts to: randomized to nivolumab then ipilimumab (arm A) or the reverse (arm B). No trial patient had received prior DNA-damaging chemotherapy. On a FACS Aria II flow cytometer, live CD3+CD8+ cells that were negative for CD19 and CD56 were sorted from thawed PBMCs. Samples were obtained from patients with melanoma enrolled in CheckMate 064, a randomized, open-label phase II trial of sequential checkpoint blockade. Peripheral blood mononuclear cells were collected by leukapheresis, purified with Ficoll-Paque, and frozen in human serum with about 9.6% DMSO. Immediately after sorting, the purity of the sorted blood CD3+CD8+ cells was confirmed to be >98%, and DNA was then extracted.

The material sequenced was CD8+ T cells sorted from blood (inferred from file names), taken from a patient given nivolumab and ipilimumab in sequence. The sequence was obtained from a human donor with melanoma. Here the chain combines TRBV6-5 and TRBJ1-1; no D gene is confidently identified. At the DNA level, the sequence is TGTGCCAGCAGTCCCGGACTAGGGGCTTTCTTT. Its product reads: CASSPGLGAFF.